This note documents a single T cell receptor beta chain sequence. The antigen is undetermined. Libraries were prepared by immunoSEQ multiplex PCR; TCRdb keeps only in-frame clonotypes and omits some of them. The sample carries about 190,000 clones, about 84% recorded once. This entry comes from a study of cytomegalovirus exposure and HLA in healthy donors. CDR3 length: 17 residues. Trimming removed 6 bases at V and 2 bases at J, with 21 bases between. Looked up from germline, CDR1 is LGHNA and CDR2 is YNFKEQ. Study-wide results and caveats: Among TCR sequences, most were rare, though some public TCRs appeared in many donors. The study recorded 160 or so TCR beta chains that were cytomegalovirus-associated.

The origin of this receptor is a young woman in good health and CMV-seronegative. The chain employs TRBV4-2 and TRBJ2-3; weak D call: TRBD2 (5 bases). The sequencing input was PBMCs. The CDR3 DNA reads TGTGCCAGCAGAATAAGCGGTATTTCCCTTAACACAGATACGCAGTATTTT. Translated, it gives CASRISGISLNTDTQYF.